This T cell receptor (beta chain) stems from a study of beta chain features in type 1 diabetes. Study information: The samples had 85 million to 140 million sorted cells examined in all.

CDR3 length: 12 amino acids. V was shortened by 6 bases and J by 6 bases, with 10 bases between the two germline ends. Germline V gives CDR1 SNHLY, CDR2 FYNNEI. As every portion of the isolated RNA was reverse transcribed, the sequencing read expressed TCRB transcripts. An average approximately 3.3 million reads came from naive, central memory and regulatory T cell samples. Sequenced by immunoSEQ multiplex PCR; TCRdb stores in-frame clones only, minus some. The sample includes almost 350,000 clones, roughly 8% seen only once; the top ten take around 0.45%. Sampling consisted of one heparinised blood draw per donor, averaging about 116 mL.

Sequences were obtained from central memory CD4+ T cells from blood. The TCR comes from a woman between 18 and 30 years old in good health. The chain uses TRBV2 and TRBJ2-3; D unclear. The CDR3 DNA reads as TGTGCCAGCAGATCGGACGGCGATACGCAGTATTTT. It specifies CASRSDGDTQYF.